This record looks at one TCR beta chain sequence and its context. The germline V and J ends were trimmed by 10 bases and 2 bases, with 17 bases remaining between them. Germline V gene data show CDR1 as SGHTA and CDR2 as FQGNSA. The CDR3 length is 14 residues. The data derive from a study of identical twins. From the 5' RACE reads, TCRdb called clonotypes with MiXCR, one entry per CDR3 protein. The sample lists over 500,000 distinct CDR3 sequences, 20% to 25% occurring once. This sample also appeared in a second study, on T cells expressing NK-cell markers. That paper states: Investigators obtained TCR beta repertoires from sorted CD3+CD56+NKG2C+, CD3+CD56+NKG2C- and CD3+CD56-NKG2C+ T cells. One of eight sequenced donors was HCMV-seronegative; the other seven were seropositive.

Material for sequencing was CD4+ T cells sorted from blood. The chain has TRBV7-2 and TRBJ1-1; D unclear. The receptor comes from a woman aged 18-29 years in good health. This chain's CDR3 is CATKAPGINTEAFF. Here the CDR3 DNA reads TGTGCCACCAAGGCACCGGGCATCAACACTGAAGCTTTCTTT.